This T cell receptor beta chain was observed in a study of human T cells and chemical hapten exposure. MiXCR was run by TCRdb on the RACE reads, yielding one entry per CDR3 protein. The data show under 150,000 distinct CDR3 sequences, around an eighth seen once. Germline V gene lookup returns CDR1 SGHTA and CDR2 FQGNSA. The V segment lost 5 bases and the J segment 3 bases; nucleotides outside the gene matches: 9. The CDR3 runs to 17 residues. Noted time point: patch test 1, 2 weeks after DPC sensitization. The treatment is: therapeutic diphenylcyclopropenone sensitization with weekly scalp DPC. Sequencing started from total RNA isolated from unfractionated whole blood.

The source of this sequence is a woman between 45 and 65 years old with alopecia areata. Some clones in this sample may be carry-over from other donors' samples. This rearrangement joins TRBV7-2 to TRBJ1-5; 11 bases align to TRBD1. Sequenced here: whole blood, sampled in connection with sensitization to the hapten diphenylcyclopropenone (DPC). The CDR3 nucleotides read TGTGCCAGCAGCCCCCCCGGGACAGGGGGATACAATCAGCCCCAGCATTTT. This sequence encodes CASSPPGTGGYNQPQHF.